Listed here are 23 T cell receptor beta chains from one sample, sequenced in a study of CD8 T cells in ankylosing spondylitis. Via MiXCR, TCRdb re-called the 5' RACE reads, giving one row per CDR3 protein. Counted here are roughly 90,000 distinct CDR3 sequences, roughly 8.3% occurring once; the ten biggest clones make up roughly 9.9%. Material for sequencing was blood, either unsorted or a sorted T cell fraction (not recorded which). These receptors originate from a male donor with ankylosing spondylitis or in good health (not recorded which).

This clonotype was counted many times. In nucleotides, the CDR3 is TGTGCCAGCAGTTTGGACAGGGGGCAAGGCTACACCTTC. This sequence encodes CASSLDRGQGYTF. The rearrangement joins TRBV12-3 or TRBV12-4 to TRBJ1-2; TRBD1 matches at 11 bases. There are 13 residues in the CDR3. The J segment lost 8 bases and the V segment lost 3 bases, leaving 2 bases of the junction unmatched.

This clonotype was observed many times. The V call is TRBV20-1, the J call TRBJ1-5; D is unclear. Trimming shortened V by 4 bases and J by 1 base, and 14 bases separated the two germline ends. The germline V gene has CDR1 DFQATT and CDR2 SNEGSKA (reference sequence). The CDR3 runs to 15 residues. As DNA, the CDR3 is TGCAGTGCTAAGGAGGTGGGAACGAGCAATCAGCCCCAGCATTTT. Translated: CSAKEVGTSNQPQHF.

Ten or more counts support this clonotype. V usage is TRBV24-1 and J usage is TRBJ2-3, with 12 bases that match TRBD2. CDR1 is KGHDR, CDR2 SFDVKD, per germline. The J segment lost 5 bases and the V segment lost 5 bases, leaving 7 bases of the junction unmatched. CDR3 length: 16 amino acids. The CDR3 reads CATSATSGRRGDTQYF. Written as DNA, the CDR3 is TGTGCCACCAGTGCGACTAGCGGGAGAAGAGGAGATACGCAGTATTTT.

In this sample, this clonotype turned up many times. This chain joins TRBV27 and TRBJ1-2; 8 bases are shared with TRBD1. Germline V gene data show CDR1 as MNHEY and CDR2 as SMNVEV (reference sequence). The V segment lost 3 bases and the J segment 3 bases; nucleotides outside the gene matches: 9. CDR3 size: 16 residues. The CDR3 DNA reads TGTGCCAGCAGTTTCTCAGACAGGGGAGGACACTATGGCTACACCTTC. This sequence encodes CASSFSDRGGHYGYTF.

This clonotype was observed many times. This rearrangement joins TRBV18 to TRBJ1-5; TRBD1 aligns across 11 bases. The length of the CDR3 is 16 residues. Germline V CDR1 and CDR2: KGHSH, LQKENI. After removal of 2 bases from V and 5 bases from J, the junction contained 5 bases not matched to a gene. CDR3 in amino acids: CASSPGTGGMDQPQHF. CDR3 DNA: TGTGCCAGCTCACCAGGGACAGGGGGGATGGATCAGCCCCAGCATTTT.

With regard to this clonotype: One end of the junction does not line up with germline, which may come from a read error. The chain has TRBV19 and TRBJ2-1, with D hard to call. The V gene's germline CDR1 is LNHDA and CDR2 SQIVND (reference sequence). This CDR3 comprises 11 residues. CDR3 in amino acids: CASDTYSEQFF. CDR3 DNA sequence: TGTGCCAGCGACACCTACAGTGAGCAGTTCTTC.

This sequence joins TRBV3-1 and TRBJ2-7; 9 bases match TRBD1. V was pared by 4 bases and J by 0 bases, with 4 bases of the junction left unmatched. This CDR3 is built from 15 residues. Looked up from germline, CDR1 is LGHDT and CDR2 is YNNKEL (reference sequence). CDR3 DNA: TGTGCCAGCAGCCGACAGGGGGAAGCCTCCTACGAGCAGTACTTC. Its protein product is CASSRQGEASYEQYF.

This clonotype showed up many times. The chain carries TRBV5-1 and TRBJ2-2, with a possible D match to TRBD1 (5 bases). The germline V and J ends were trimmed by 0 bases and 6 bases, with 9 bases remaining between them. Germline CDR1 reads SGHRS; CDR2 reads YFSETQ. The CDR3 has 14 amino acids. CDR3 in DNA: TGCGCCAGCAGCTTGGTTTTGGGGCCCGGGGAGCTGTTTTTT. Protein: CASSLVLGPGELFF.

This clonotype was picked up many times. The chain joins TRBV7-2 to TRBJ2-7; 7 nucleotides match TRBD2. CDR3 size: 13 residues. The junction had 6 bases not matched to a gene; V was cut back by 5 bases and J by 5 bases. Germline V gives CDR1 SGHTA, CDR2 FQGNSA. CDR3 sequence (DNA): TGTGCCAGCAGCCGAGTGGCGGGGGACGAGCAGTACTTC. Its protein product is CASSRVAGDEQYF. Filled out from reference TRBV7-2 and TRBJ2-7, the complete variable domain reads GAGVSQSPSNKVTEKGKDVELRCDPISGHTALYWYRQSLGQGLEFLIYFQGNSAPDKSGLPSDRFSAERTGGSVSTLTIQRTQQEDSAVYLCASSRVAGDEQYFGPGTRLTVT.

This clonotype was recorded many times. The V call is TRBV3-1, the J call TRBJ1-1, with D perhaps matching TRBD1 (5 bases). The CDR3 covers 14 residues. V lost 4 bases and J 4 bases, leaving 13 bases between the germline ends. The germline gives CDR1 LGHDT, CDR2 YNNKEL (reference sequence). The CDR3 loop is CASSPLSGATEAFF. The DNA for the CDR3 is TGTGCCAGCAGCCCCCTCAGTGGGGCCACTGAAGCTTTCTTT.

This clonotype was recorded at least ten times. The genes are TRBV20-1 and TRBJ2-1, with 12 bases matching TRBD2. V lost 0 bases to trimming and J lost 4 bases; unmatched junction nucleotides: 7. The CDR3 is 17 amino acids. Germline assignment: CDR1 DFQATT and CDR2 SNEGSKA (reference sequence). The DNA of the CDR3 is TGCAGTGCTAGAGATCCCGCGCTAGCGGGAGGGTACAATGAGCAGTTCTTC. Translated, it gives CSARDPALAGGYNEQFF.

This clonotype was observed many times. One junction end disagrees with the germline gene, perhaps due to a read error. The CDR3 DNA reads TGTGCTAGCAGCCCCCGGACAGGCTCGAACACCGGGGAGCTGTTTTTT. Its translation is CASSPRTGSNTGELFF. This chain joins TRBV7-7 and TRBJ2-2; 7 positions match TRBD1. Germline V gene data show CDR1 as SSHAT and CDR2 as FNYEAQ (reference sequence). This CDR3 spans 16 amino acids.

This clonotype occurred many times. The chain uses TRBV20-1 and TRBJ1-5, with a possible D match to TRBD1 (5 bases). This CDR3 spans 12 amino acids. In germline, CDR1 is DFQATT, CDR2 SNEGSKA (reference sequence). The V end lost 3 bases, the J end lost 4 bases, and 7 bases lay between the germline ends. The DNA for the CDR3 is TGCAGTGCTAGCAGGGAGAATCAGCCCCAGCATTTT. Amino acids: CSASRENQPQHF.

This clonotype was found a few times. The chain uses TRBV5-1 and TRBJ1-4, with D perhaps TRBD1 (5 bases). The CDR3 has 14 residues. CDR1 and CDR2 (germline): SGHRS, YFSETQ. Trimming removed 0 bases from V and 6 bases from J, with 9 bases in between. For the CDR3, the DNA is TGCGCCAGCAGCTTGGAGCCGGGGGATGAAAAACTGTTTTTT. The encoded protein is CASSLEPGDEKLFF.

This clonotype came up many times. The chain recombines TRBV20-1 with TRBJ2-1; D is unresolved. The CDR3 spans 14 residues. Germline V gives CDR1 DFQATT, CDR2 SNEGSKA (reference sequence). V was clipped by 3 bases and J by 8 bases, with 17 bases between them. This chain's CDR3 is CSARGASFPYEQFF. The CDR3 bases are TGCAGTGCTAGGGGCGCCTCCTTCCCCTATGAGCAGTTCTTC.

This clonotype was counted ten times or more. The chain employs TRBV4-2 and TRBJ2-7; 7 bases map to TRBD1. The CDR3 runs 14 residues. The V and J ends lost 1 base and 5 bases, in that order; junction bases with no gene match: 5. Looked up from germline, CDR1 is LGHNA and CDR2 is YNFKEQ. The CDR3 reads CASSQVQGIDEQYF. DNA for the CDR3: TGTGCCAGCAGCCAAGTACAGGGGATCGACGAGCAGTACTTC.

About this clonotype: The junction departs from the called germline gene at one end, perhaps through a read error. The rearrangement uses TRBV20-1 and TRBJ2-2; D is unclear. This CDR3 has 11 residues. CDR1 and CDR2 (germline): DFQATT, SNEGSKA (reference sequence). CDR3 sequence: CSAGDTAELFF. The CDR3 nucleotides are TGCAGTGCTGGCGACACCGCGGAGCTGTTTTTT.

This clonotype was counted between two and nine times. It may be a read error: a sequence one base away is much more abundant. This chain connects TRBV29-1 to TRBJ2-5; the D is unclear. The CDR3 consists of 12 residues. Germline V gene lookup returns CDR1 SQVTM and CDR2 ANQGSEA. The CDR3 here is CSVDVYLEAQYF. CDR3 DNA sequence: TGCAGCGTTGACGTTTACCTAGAGGCCCAGTACTTC.

In its sample, this clonotype was seen many times. The rearrangement links TRBV12-3 or TRBV12-4 to TRBJ2-7; no clear D gene. This CDR3 contains 11 residues. Between the trimmed V and J ends, which lost 1 base and 6 bases, there was a span of 4 bases. Here the CDR3 DNA reads TGTGCCAGCAGTTTAGGTCTCGAGCAGTACTTC. Its protein is CASSLGLEQYF.

This clonotype was seen many times. The CDR3 reads CSVGEGGLGQPQHF. CDR3 nucleotides: TGCAGCGTCGGGGAAGGTGGTCTAGGACAGCCCCAGCATTTT. This chain connects TRBV29-1 to TRBJ1-5; D remains ambiguous. The CDR3 runs 14 residues. Trimming cost V 6 bases and J 7 bases, with 19 bases left between them. Germline CDR1 and CDR2: SQVTM and ANQGSEA.

This clonotype was recorded at least ten times. This chain connects TRBV4-2 to TRBJ1-1; TRBD1 is a possible D gene (6 bases). Germline CDR1 reads LGHNA; CDR2 reads YNFKEQ. The V end was cut by 4 bases, the J end by 3 bases, with 15 bases between. There are 15 residues in the CDR3. CDR3 bases: TGTGCCAGCAGCCGCATACAGGGTGGAGACACTGAAGCTTTCTTT. It is translated as CASSRIQGGDTEAFF.

This clonotype appeared a few times. This chain connects TRBV7-2 to TRBJ2-7; 11 bases are a match to TRBD2. V was pared by 5 bases and J by 5 bases, with 8 bases of the junction left unmatched. The V gene's germline CDR1 is SGHTA and CDR2 FQGNSA. The CDR3 is 15 residues long. The CDR3, as DNA: TGTGCCAGCAGCAAGGTAGCGGGAGGGTTCCACGAGCAGTACTTC. The encoded protein is CASSKVAGGFHEQYF.

This clonotype was seen at least ten times. V usage is TRBV20-1 and J usage is TRBJ2-7; D is ambiguous. V gave up 2 bases and J gave up 2 bases, with 10 bases separating them. The CDR3 is 13 amino acids. Per germline, CDR1 DFQATT and CDR2 SNEGSKA (reference sequence). CDR3 protein: CSARPQGPYEQYF. The CDR3 nucleotides are TGCAGTGCTAGACCCCAAGGACCCTACGAGCAGTACTTC.